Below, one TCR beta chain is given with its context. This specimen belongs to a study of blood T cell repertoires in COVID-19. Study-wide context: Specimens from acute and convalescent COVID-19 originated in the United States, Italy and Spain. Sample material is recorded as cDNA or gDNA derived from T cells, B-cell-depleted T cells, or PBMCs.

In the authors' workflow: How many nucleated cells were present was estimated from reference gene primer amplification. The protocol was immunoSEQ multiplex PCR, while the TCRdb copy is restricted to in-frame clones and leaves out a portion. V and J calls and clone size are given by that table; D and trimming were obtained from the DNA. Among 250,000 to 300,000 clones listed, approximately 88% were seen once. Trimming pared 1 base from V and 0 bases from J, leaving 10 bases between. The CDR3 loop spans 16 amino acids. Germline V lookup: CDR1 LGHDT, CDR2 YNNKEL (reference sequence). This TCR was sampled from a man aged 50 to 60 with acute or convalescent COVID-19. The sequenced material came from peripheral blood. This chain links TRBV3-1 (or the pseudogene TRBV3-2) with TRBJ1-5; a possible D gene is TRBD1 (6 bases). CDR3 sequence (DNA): TGTGCCAGCAGCCAAGCTGGACAGATTAGCAATCAGCCCCAGCATTTT. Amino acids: CASSQAGQISNQPQHF.